Below, one T cell receptor beta chain is given with its context. What it recognizes is unknown. A CD45RA-negative memory subset and a CD45RA+ naive subset were separated from the CD4+ cells. CDR3 length: 17 amino acids. V dropped 5 bases and J dropped 4; count of bases not matched to a gene: 16. CDR1 and CDR2 from the germline V gene are SEHNR and FQNEAQ (reference sequence). Using immunoSEQ multiplex PCR, the repertoire was profiled, and TCRdb retains in-frame clones only, with some absent. The repertoire includes roughly 2.6 million clones, around 94% of them detected once, and about 0.13% sits in the top ten. The entry originates in a study of shared clonotypes between healthy human individuals. Study observations and caveats: Though the depth was large, rarefaction showed that sorted-subset sequencing was incomplete.

This chain links TRBV7-9 with TRBJ1-2; 7 nucleotides line up with TRBD1. The specimen sequenced was naive CD4+ T cells sorted from blood. Documented subset: CD45RA+ positively selected. The origin of this receptor is a man younger than 30 in good health. The DNA of the CDR3 is TGTGCCAGCAGCCGATTACTTCCCACAGGGGACTTCTATGGCTACACCTTC. It codes for CASSRLLPTGDFYGYTF. Full variable domain (remainder filled in from reference TRBV7-9 and TRBJ1-2): DTGVSQNPRHKITKRGQNVTFRCDPISEHNRLYWYRQTLGQGPEFLTYFQNEAQLEKSRLLSDRFSAERPKGSFSTLEIQRTEQGDSAMYLCASSRLLPTGDFYGYTFGSGTRLTVV.